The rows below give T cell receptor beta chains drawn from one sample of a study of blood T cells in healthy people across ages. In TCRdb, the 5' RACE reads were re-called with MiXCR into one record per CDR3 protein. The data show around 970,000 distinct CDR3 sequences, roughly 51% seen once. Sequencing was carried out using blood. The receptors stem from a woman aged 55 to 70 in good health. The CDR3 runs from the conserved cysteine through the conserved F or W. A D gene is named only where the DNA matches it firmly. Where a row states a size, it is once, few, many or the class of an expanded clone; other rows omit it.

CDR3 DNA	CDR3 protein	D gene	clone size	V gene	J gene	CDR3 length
TGTGCCAGCTCACCCCCGAGGAGAACAGGGACGGACGGGGAGCTGTTTTTT	CASSPPRRTGTDGELFF	.	.	TRBV18	TRBJ2-2	17
TGCAGTGCAGCAGTCATCGACCCCCTAGCCAAAAACATTCAGTACTTC	CSAAVIDPLAKNIQYF	.	few	TRBV20-1	TRBJ2-4	16
TGCGCCAGCAGCCAAGTGGACCTCTCGGGACACGGCTGGGTAGATACGCAGTATTTT	CASSQVDLSGHGWVDTQYF	.	.	TRBV4-1	TRBJ2-3	19
TGCAGCGTTGTCCACAGGGGTTCCTACGAGCAGTACTTC	CSVVHRGSYEQYF	TRBD1	.	TRBV29-1	TRBJ2-7	13
TGTGCCAGCAGTTTTGGGATGGCAAACTATGGCTACACCTTC	CASSFGMANYGYTF	.	.	TRBV12-3/TRBV12-4	TRBJ1-2	14
TGTGCCAGCAGCCAAGATCGCCTAGCGGGAGGCCACGAGCAGTACTTC	CASSQDRLAGGHEQYF	TRBD2	.	TRBV3-1	TRBJ2-7	16
TGTGCCAGCAGCGATGGGGGCCTCCCCTACGAGCAGTACTTC	CASSDGGLPYEQYF	.	.	TRBV28	TRBJ2-7	14
TGTGCCAGCAGCCCTACGTATCCCTACAATGAGCAGTTCTTC	CASSPTYPYNEQFF	.	.	TRBV11-2	TRBJ2-1	14
TGTGCCAGCAGTTACTCTGCCGGGAACCAGCCCCAGCATTTT	CASSYSAGNQPQHF	.	.	TRBV6-2/TRBV6-3	TRBJ1-5	14
TGTGCCAGCAGCGCCGGGGCGGTGACCCAGTACTTC	CASSAGAVTQYF	.	many	TRBV2	TRBJ2-5	12
TGTGCCAGCAGCCAAGAACAGTGGACCTCTGGGGCCAACGTCCTGACTTTC	CASSQEQWTSGANVLTF	.	few	TRBV4-2	TRBJ2-6	17
TGTGTCAGCAGTGCCCAGACTAGCGACAACAATGAGCAGTTCTTC	CVSSAQTSDNNEQFF	TRBD2	.	TRBV2	TRBJ2-1	15
TGCAGCGTTGTGACGGGGTCCTACGAGCAGTACTTC	CSVVTGSYEQYF	.	.	TRBV29-1	TRBJ2-7	12
TGTGCCAGCAGCCACCGGGGAGTCTCTGGGGCCAACGTCCTGACTTTC	CASSHRGVSGANVLTF	.	few	TRBV3-1	TRBJ2-6	16
TGTGCCAGCAGTGAGAATCATTGGGGGTTGAAGGTTGATGGCTACACCTTC	CASSENHWGLKVDGYTF	.	few	TRBV6-1	TRBJ1-2	17
TGTGCCAGCAGTTTGCACAGGGATTATCCCTACGAGCAGTACTTC	CASSLHRDYPYEQYF	.	few	TRBV12-3/TRBV12-4	TRBJ2-7	15
TGCGCCAGCAGCCAGCTCCTAAAGGGGGCGTACCAAGAGACCCAGTACTTC	CASSQLLKGAYQETQYF	TRBD1	once	TRBV4-1	TRBJ2-5	17
TGCAGTGCTAGAGAACGCCTAGCGGGTATTCAAGAGACCCAGTACTTC	CSARERLAGIQETQYF	TRBD2	.	TRBV20-1	TRBJ2-5	16
TGCGCCAGCAGCCAAGGAGTCCCTGGAGCGGTTGATTCCTACGAGCAGTACTTC	CASSQGVPGAVDSYEQYF	.	.	TRBV4-3	TRBJ2-7	18
TGTGCCAGCAACAGGCCTCAAGAGACCCAGTACTTC	CASNRPQETQYF	.	.	TRBV5-5	TRBJ2-5	12
TGTGCCAGCAGCCTCGTCGGGACTAGCGGGACCGCGTACTTC	CASSLVGTSGTAYF	TRBD2	.	TRBV27	TRBJ2-4	14
TGTGCCAGCCGGGACAGCAAGTACGAGCAGTACTTC	CASRDSKYEQYF	TRBD1	.	TRBV6-2/TRBV6-3	TRBJ2-7	12
TGTGCCAGCAGCCCTAGGGGCGGGCAGGGGGCGATCTACGAGCAGTACTTC	CASSPRGGQGAIYEQYF	TRBD1	.	TRBV7-2	TRBJ2-7	17
TGTGCCAGCAGTGCCCCCTCAAGGCAGGGTCGATTGAGAGAGACCCAGTACTTC	CASSAPSRQGRLRETQYF	.	.	TRBV6-2/TRBV6-3	TRBJ2-5	18